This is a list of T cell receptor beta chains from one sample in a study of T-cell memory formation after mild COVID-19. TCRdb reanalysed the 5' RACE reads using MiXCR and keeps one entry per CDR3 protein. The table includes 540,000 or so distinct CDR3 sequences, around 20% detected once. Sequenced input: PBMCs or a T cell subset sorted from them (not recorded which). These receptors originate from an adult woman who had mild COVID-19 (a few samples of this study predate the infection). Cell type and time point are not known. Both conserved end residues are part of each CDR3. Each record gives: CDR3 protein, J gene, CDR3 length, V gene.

CDR3aa: CASSLNTGIPDTQYF; j_gene: TRBJ2-3; len: 15; v_gene: TRBV5-1
CDR3aa: CASSFSGAKNIQYF; j_gene: TRBJ2-4; len: 14; v_gene: TRBV7-2
CDR3aa: CASSGVSLGASTEAFF; j_gene: TRBJ1-1; len: 16; v_gene: TRBV5-4
CDR3aa: CATTKPPGSEKLFF; j_gene: TRBJ1-4; len: 14; v_gene: TRBV7-9
CDR3aa: CSVPNPGTGRRNEQFF; j_gene: TRBJ2-1; len: 16; v_gene: TRBV20-1
CDR3aa: CASSPQTGDLFNEQFF; j_gene: TRBJ2-1; len: 16; v_gene: TRBV5-1
CDR3aa: CASSLSRGQPQHF; j_gene: TRBJ1-5; len: 13; v_gene: TRBV7-3
CDR3aa: CASSSDRGRGYTF; j_gene: TRBJ1-2; len: 13; v_gene: TRBV5-6
CDR3aa: CASSLPLFGTDTQYF; j_gene: TRBJ2-3; len: 15; v_gene: TRBV7-2
CDR3aa: CAWGRILYEQYF; j_gene: TRBJ2-7; len: 12; v_gene: TRBV30
CDR3aa: CASSPGLAGGLKYNEQFF; j_gene: TRBJ2-1; len: 18; v_gene: TRBV7-6
CDR3aa: CASSTLGWAQYF; j_gene: TRBJ2-7; len: 12; v_gene: TRBV12-3/TRBV12-4
CDR3aa: CASGQGANTEAFF; j_gene: TRBJ1-1; len: 13; v_gene: TRBV6-7
CDR3aa: CAWAGVGSPLHF; j_gene: TRBJ1-6; len: 12; v_gene: TRBV30
CDR3aa: CASSQDLGWYGYTF; j_gene: TRBJ1-2; len: 14; v_gene: TRBV4-1
CDR3aa: CSADAAGLRTGELFF; j_gene: TRBJ2-2; len: 15; v_gene: TRBV20-1
CDR3aa: CASIPGQGIRAFF; j_gene: TRBJ1-1; len: 13; v_gene: TRBV6-6
CDR3aa: CSVEENEFQPQHF; j_gene: TRBJ1-5; len: 13; v_gene: TRBV29-1
CDR3aa: CASSPSTGPQETQYF; j_gene: TRBJ2-5; len: 15; v_gene: TRBV25-1
CDR3aa: CSSSFYSGGASYNEQFF; j_gene: TRBJ2-1; len: 17; v_gene: TRBV12-3/TRBV12-4
CDR3aa: CAWSVWISDRGSLYEQYF; j_gene: TRBJ2-7; len: 18; v_gene: TRBV30
CDR3aa: CASSLVASGGERYEQYF; j_gene: TRBJ2-7; len: 17; v_gene: TRBV7-6
CDR3aa: CATSGGEGSSSTDTQYF; j_gene: TRBJ2-3; len: 17; v_gene: TRBV24-1
CDR3aa: CSARNRGKAYEQYF; j_gene: TRBJ2-7; len: 14; v_gene: TRBV20-1
CDR3aa: CSVGPRQETQYF; j_gene: TRBJ2-5; len: 12; v_gene: TRBV29-1
CDR3aa: CASSQDRGLAGHYEQYF; j_gene: TRBJ2-7; len: 17; v_gene: TRBV3-1
CDR3aa: CASSYSARGSYEQYF; j_gene: TRBJ2-7; len: 15; v_gene: TRBV6-2/TRBV6-3
CDR3aa: CASSQGTRIGYTF; j_gene: TRBJ1-2; len: 13; v_gene: TRBV4-2
CDR3aa: CASSLTGGETEAFF; j_gene: TRBJ1-1; len: 14; v_gene: TRBV5-6
CDR3aa: CASSFLAGGRDTQYF; j_gene: TRBJ2-3; len: 15; v_gene: TRBV7-8
CDR3aa: CACSDGHRSQPQHF; j_gene: TRBJ1-5; len: 14; v_gene: TRBV12-3/TRBV12-4
CDR3aa: CASSSPDRGLETQYF; j_gene: TRBJ2-5; len: 15; v_gene: TRBV5-6
CDR3aa: CASISTDTQYF; j_gene: TRBJ2-3; len: 11; v_gene: TRBV27
CDR3aa: CASSAYGDSSYNEQFF; j_gene: TRBJ2-1; len: 16; v_gene: TRBV28
CDR3aa: CASSVGQGNQPQHF; j_gene: TRBJ1-5; len: 14; v_gene: TRBV5-1
CDR3aa: CASKRQGGAQYQETQYF; j_gene: TRBJ2-5; len: 17; v_gene: TRBV6-1
CDR3aa: CASSLAPGLTNEQFF; j_gene: TRBJ2-1; len: 15; v_gene: TRBV12-3/TRBV12-4
CDR3aa: CASSLTGGETQYF; j_gene: TRBJ2-5; len: 13; v_gene: TRBV7-3
CDR3aa: CSARDPSGGTYNEQFF; j_gene: TRBJ2-1; len: 16; v_gene: TRBV20-1
CDR3aa: CASSPRQGDTQYF; j_gene: TRBJ2-3; len: 13; v_gene: TRBV18
CDR3aa: CSARDPRWSYEQYF; j_gene: TRBJ2-7; len: 14; v_gene: TRBV20-1
CDR3aa: CASSYSRTGDEQYF; j_gene: TRBJ2-7; len: 14; v_gene: TRBV6-2/TRBV6-3
CDR3aa: CASSVTGAHEQYF; j_gene: TRBJ2-7; len: 13; v_gene: TRBV7-9
CDR3aa: CSVALGQGQEAFF; j_gene: TRBJ1-1; len: 13; v_gene: TRBV29-1
CDR3aa: CASSYQGAGYTF; j_gene: TRBJ1-2; len: 12; v_gene: TRBV7-9
CDR3aa: CASSLARASGSYEQYF; j_gene: TRBJ2-7; len: 16; v_gene: TRBV5-1
CDR3aa: CAWTGGLGQPQHF; j_gene: TRBJ1-5; len: 13; v_gene: TRBV30